The 23 T cell receptor beta chains below come from one sample, sequenced in a study of PD-1 blockade in mismatch repair-deficient tumors. Assay: immunoSEQ multiplex PCR; the TCRdb copy retains only in-frame clones and omits some. The sample includes tens of thousands of clones, over 65% of them seen just once. Source: peripheral blood, taken 4 weeks after starting pembrolizumab. The receptors were gathered from an adult with mismatch repair-deficient cancer.

The gene calls are TRBV21-1 and TRBJ2-7; the table's D call of TRBD1 was not tested on the DNA. TRBV21-1 is a documented pseudogene. CDR3 size: 15 residues. In DNA, the CDR3 is TGTGCCAGCAGCGCCCAGACAGGGGCCAGATACGAGCAGTACTTC. This translates into CASSAQTGARYEQYF.

V and J are TRBV21-1 and TRBJ2-7. TRBV21-1 is termed a pseudogene. CDR3 length: 20 amino acids. The CDR3 loop reads CASSKVCGPRGVLFEYEQYF. The CDR3 region has the DNA TGTGCCAGCAGCAAAGTATGCGGTCCTAGGGGGGTTCTTTTTGAGTACGAGCAGTACTTC.

The chain has TRBV6-1 and TRBJ2-3; D not certain. The ends were cut back, 6 bases at V and 1 base at J, with 14 bases in the middle. Germline CDR1 is MNHNS and CDR2 is SASEGT. The CDR3 loop spans 15 amino acids. DNA of the CDR3: TGTGCCAGCAGACCCGACTTGTCTGGCACAGATACGCAGTATTTT. Its translation: CASRPDLSGTDTQYF.

This chain uses TRBV11-3 with TRBJ2-5; D is unclear. The CDR3 spans 14 residues. Germline CDR1 is SGHNT and CDR2 is YENEEA. With 6 bases removed from V and 1 base from J, the gap between germline ends came to 12 bases. The CDR3 bases are TGTGCCAGCAGTAGGTGGCGGACCCAAGAGACCCAGTACTTC. Translating it yields CASSRWRTQETQYF.

The chain joins TRBV28 to TRBJ2-5, with 9 bases fitting TRBD2. This CDR3 comprises 17 residues. Looked up from germline, CDR1 is MDHEN and CDR2 is SYDVKM. J gave up 2 bases and V 6 bases, and 13 bases lay outside the gene matches. In DNA, the CDR3 is TGTGCCAGCAGCAAAAACAGGGGACTAGCCGTGCAAGAGACCCAGTACTTC. Residues: CASSKNRGLAVQETQYF.

The rearrangement joins TRBV5-6 to TRBJ2-1; no reliable D call. The CDR3 contains 13 residues. Germline V gene sequence: CDR1 SGHDT, CDR2 YYEEEE. V gave up 4 bases and J gave up 8 bases, with 13 bases separating them. CDR3 protein: CASSRGRSYEQFF. The CDR3 coding sequence is TGTGCCAGCAGCCGCGGTAGGAGCTATGAGCAGTTCTTC.

This chain links TRBV15 with TRBJ1-3; no clear D. CDR1 and CDR2 (germline): LNHNV, YYDKDF (reference sequence). Trimming stripped 0 bases from V and 0 bases from J, with 12 bases between. The CDR3 is 17 amino acids. The CDR3 is CATSRDRAATSGNTIYF. In DNA, the CDR3 is TGTGCCACCAGCAGAGATCGAGCCGCCACCTCTGGAAACACCATATATTTT. The variable domain in full, with the rest retrieved from reference TRBV15 and TRBJ1-3, is DAMVIQNPRYQVTQFGKPVTLSCSQTLNHNVMYWYQQKSSQAPKLLFHYYDKDFNNEADTPDNFQSRRPNTSFCFLDIRSPGLGDTAMYLCATSRDRAATSGNTIYFGEGSWLTVV.

The chain carries TRBV6-5 and TRBJ2-7; 8 bases are shared with TRBD1. This CDR3 comprises 15 residues. The V gene's germline CDR1 is MNHEY and CDR2 SVGAGI. Losses at the gene ends were 0 bases for V and 3 bases for J; bases not matched to a gene: 4. CDR3 sequence: CASSYSPGQVYEQYF. CDR3 in DNA: TGTGCCAGCAGTTACTCACCGGGACAGGTCTACGAGCAGTACTTC.

V is TRBV11-1 and J is TRBJ2-1, with 7 nucleotides matching TRBD1. Germline-derived CDR1 and CDR2 are SGHAT and FQDESV (reference sequence). V dropped 5 bases and J dropped 4; count of bases not matched to a gene: 11. CDR3 length: 16 amino acids. CDR3 DNA sequence: TGTGCCAGCAGCCGAACCGGGACAGAGCCTTACAATGAGCAGTTCTTC. This sequence encodes CASSRTGTEPYNEQFF.

The J gene is TRBJ2-3, the V gene TRBV2, with 8 bases identical to TRBD1. The trim removed 5 bases at V and 4 bases at J, leaving 8 bases unmatched. Germline CDR1 and CDR2: SNHLY and FYNNEI. This CDR3 has 15 amino acids. This chain's CDR3 is CASSPDRVSPDTQYF. The CDR3 nucleotides are TGTGCCAGCAGTCCGGACAGGGTCAGCCCAGATACGCAGTATTTT.

The V gene is TRBV19, the J gene TRBJ1-5; D perhaps matches TRBD1 (6 bases). V was shortened by 2 bases and J by 6 bases, with 11 bases between the two germline ends. Germline V gene sequence: CDR1 LNHDA, CDR2 SQIVND (reference sequence). The CDR3 is made up of 14 amino acids. CDR3 amino acids: CASSITGSGQPQHF. CDR3 coding DNA: TGTGCCAGTAGTATAACAGGGTCGGGTCAGCCCCAGCATTTT.

This sequence joins TRBV12-5 and TRBJ1-1, with 9 positions matching TRBD1. This CDR3 has 14 residues. The V gene end was trimmed by 4 bases and the J gene end by 2 bases; junction bases not matched to a gene: 2. Germline CDR1 is LGHNT and CDR2 is FRNRAP. The CDR3 sequence is CASGWGQGNTEAFF. CDR3 sequence (DNA): TGTGCTAGTGGTTGGGGACAGGGCAACACTGAAGCTTTCTTT.

The rearrangement joins TRBV6-5 to TRBJ1-2, with a possible D match to TRBD1 (5 bases). The V end lost 7 bases, the J end lost 8 bases, and 14 bases lay between the germline ends. Germline CDR1 reads MNHEY; CDR2 reads SVGAGI. The CDR3 length is 12 residues. The CDR3 is CASTSTGAGYTF. For the CDR3, the DNA is TGTGCCAGCACCTCGACCGGGGCCGGCTACACCTTC.

This chain connects TRBV5-1 to TRBJ2-1; no reliable D call. Germline loops: CDR1 SGHRS, CDR2 YFSETQ. V gave up 0 bases and J gave up 0 bases, with 10 bases separating them. This CDR3 has 16 residues. CDR3 coding DNA: TGCGCCAGCAGCTTGGCCTCCCCAAGCTCCTACAATGAGCAGTTCTTC. Translated: CASSLASPSSYNEQFF.

The chain recombines TRBV5-1 with TRBJ2-6; 7 positions agree with TRBD1. Germline V gives CDR1 SGHRS, CDR2 YFSETQ. Unmatched junction bases numbered 5, after V lost 4 bases and J lost 4 bases. The CDR3 is 15 amino acids. As DNA, the CDR3 is TGCGCCAGCAGCGAGGGGGCAACAGGGGCCAACGTCCTGACTTTC. Residues: CASSEGATGANVLTF.

The chain couples TRBV7-9 to TRBJ2-1, with D perhaps TRBD1 or TRBD2 (5 bases each). The V end lost 7 bases, the J end lost 6 bases, and 19 bases lay between the germline ends. Germline values: CDR1 SEHNR, CDR2 FQNEAQ (reference sequence). This CDR3 is 15 amino acids long. As DNA, the CDR3 is TGTGCCAGCACCATGTCCGGGGCTCTTCGCAATGAGCAGTTCTTC. This sequence encodes CASTMSGALRNEQFF.

V usage is TRBV6-5 and J usage is TRBJ2-1; D may be TRBD2 (6 bases). The CDR3 extends over 15 amino acids. Trimming cost V 7 bases and J 8 bases, with 21 bases left between them. CDR1 and CDR2 (germline): MNHEY, SVGAGI. This CDR3 reads CASIAAGSGVDEQFF. CDR3 DNA sequence: TGTGCCAGCATCGCGGCGGGGTCCGGGGTTGATGAGCAGTTCTTC.

This clone occurred a few times. The chain couples TRBV19 to TRBJ2-7, with D unclear. The germline V gene encodes CDR1 LNHDA and CDR2 SQIVND (reference sequence). The CDR3 is 13 amino acids. V was trimmed by 1 base and J by 3 bases, leaving 7 bases between them. CDR3 loop: CASSIGPNYEQYF. The CDR3 DNA sequence: TGTGCCAGTAGTATAGGGCCTAACTACGAGCAGTACTTC.

Worth noting for this clone: This specimen includes other DNA sequences encoding the same CDR3. CDR3: CASSYDRKNTEAFF. The CDR3 DNA reads TGTGCCAGCAGTTACGACAGGAAGAACACTGAAGCTTTCTTT. V usage is TRBV6-5 and J usage is TRBJ1-1, with D possibly being TRBD1 (6 bases). V shed 2 bases and J shed 1 base, with 8 bases lying between them. Germline V gene data show CDR1 as MNHEY and CDR2 as SVGAGI. This CDR3 region has 14 residues.

V gene TRBV2 combines with J gene TRBJ1-3; D may be TRBD1 (5 bases). Germline V lookup: CDR1 SNHLY, CDR2 FYNNEI. This CDR3 has 13 residues. V dropped 6 bases and J dropped 3 bases, with 9 bases sitting between them. The CDR3, as DNA: TGTGCCAGCAGCGGGGGGTTTGGAAACACCATATATTTT. Residues: CASSGGFGNTIYF.

This clone has a single count. The V gene is TRBV2, the J gene TRBJ1-4, with TRBD1 matching over 8 bases. The CDR3 runs to 13 residues. Germline-derived CDR1 and CDR2 are SNHLY and FYNNEI. J was trimmed by 8 bases and V by 6 bases; bases with no gene match: 5. The CDR3 here is CASSRGQGEKLFF. The CDR3 DNA is TGTGCCAGCAGCAGGGGGCAGGGCGAAAAACTGTTTTTT.

The chain recombines TRBV13 with TRBJ2-3, with a tentative D call TRBD2 (6 bases). The germline gives CDR1 PRHDT, CDR2 FYEKMQ (reference sequence). The CDR3 totals 17 residues. Trimming removed 5 bases from V and 2 bases from J, with 20 bases in between. The CDR3 region is CASSPPRGSGYTDTQYF. Here the CDR3 DNA reads TGTGCCAGCAGCCCCCCCCGGGGTAGCGGATACACAGATACGCAGTATTTT.

This chain joins TRBV5-1 and TRBJ1-1; 7 bases agree with TRBD1. Trimming cost V 4 bases and J 0 bases; bases outside gene matches: 9. This CDR3 is built from 16 residues. The germline V gene has CDR1 SGHRS and CDR2 YFSETQ. CDR3 region: CASSAEPGQMNTEAFF. CDR3 bases: TGCGCCAGCAGCGCGGAACCGGGACAGATGAACACTGAAGCTTTCTTT.